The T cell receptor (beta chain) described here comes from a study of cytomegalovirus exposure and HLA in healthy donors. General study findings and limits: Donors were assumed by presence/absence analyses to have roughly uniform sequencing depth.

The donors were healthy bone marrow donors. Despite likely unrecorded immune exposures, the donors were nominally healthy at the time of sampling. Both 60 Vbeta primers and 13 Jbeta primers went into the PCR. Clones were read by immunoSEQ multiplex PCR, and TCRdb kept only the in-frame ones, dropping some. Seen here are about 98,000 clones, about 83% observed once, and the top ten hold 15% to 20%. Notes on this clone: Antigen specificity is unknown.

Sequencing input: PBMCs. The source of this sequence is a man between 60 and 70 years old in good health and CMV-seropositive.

CDR3 sequence: CASSLGASGGLRTGELFF. The CDR3 bases are TGTGCCAGCAGTTTGGGGGCTAGCGGGGGCCTGAGGACCGGGGAGCTGTTTTTT. The gene calls are TRBV28 and TRBJ2-2, with 10 nucleotides matching TRBD2. The germline V gene has CDR1 MDHEN and CDR2 SYDVKM. V trimming: 3 bases; J trimming: 5 bases; junction bases outside the gene matches: 12. This CDR3 contains 18 residues. Drawing the rest from reference TRBV28 and TRBJ2-2, the complete variable domain is DVKVTQSSRYLVKRTGEKVFLECVQDMDHENMFWYRQDPGLGLRLIYFSYDVKMKEKGDIPEGYSVSREKKERFSLILESASTNQTSMYLCASSLGASGGLRTGELFFGEGSRLTVL.